The 3 T cell receptor delta chains listed next were all sequenced from one sample in a study of gamma-delta T cells after stem cell transplantation. TCRdb reprocessed the RT-PCR reads through CATT. In the table there are roughly 2,800 delta-chain clones, roughly 1.4% of which are singletons. The sample consisted of gamma-delta T cells. These receptors were obtained from a human donor. It is not recorded whose cells these are; they may come from a transplant donor.

This clone appeared a few times. The V and J genes are TRDV2 and TRDJ1; TRDD3 matches 10 bases. Germline V gives CDR1 GEAIGNYY, CDR2 EKD. CDR3 length equals 18 residues. J was trimmed by 1 base and V by 0 bases; bases with no gene match: 10. The CDR3 nucleotides read TGTGCCTGTGACACCATACTGGGGGATTTGGGTCTCACCGATAAACTCATCTTT. It specifies CACDTILGDLGLTDKLIF.

This clone ranks as large (0.1 to 1%). The identical CDR3 is also encoded by other nucleotide sequences in the sample. The CDR3 bases are TGTGCCTGTCTACTGGGGGAAAGCTCCTGGGACACCCGACAGATGTTTTTC. This translates into CACLLGESSWDTRQMFF. The chain couples TRDV2 to TRDJ3; 9 bases agree with TRDD3. V shed 6 bases and J 0 bases; nucleotides not matched to a gene: 5. Per the germline V gene, CDR1 is GEAIGNYY and CDR2 is EKD. This CDR3 has 17 residues.

In its sample, this clone ranks as medium-sized (0.01 to 0.1%). The rearrangement uses TRDV2 and TRDJ1; D is uncertain. In germline, CDR1 is GEAIGNYY, CDR2 EKD. This CDR3 spans 15 amino acids. Trimming shortened V by 4 bases and J by 0 bases, and 14 bases separated the two germline ends. CDR3 bases: TGTGCCTGTGATAACATGGGAGAAAACACCGATAAACTCATCTTT. Its protein is CACDNMGENTDKLIF.